Following are 8 T cell receptor beta chains from one sample sequenced in a study of molecular identifiers for immune sequencing clone quantification. TCRdb itself ran the PCR reads through MiXCR, one entry per CDR3 protein. This sample has 350,000 or so distinct CDR3 sequences, with around a fifth found just once. The source material was naive CD8+ T cells from blood, with Jurkat cell RNA spiked in. Indicated subset: FACS-sorted CD8+CD4-CCR7+CD45RA+ naive T cells. The origin of the receptors is a human donor in good health. Some libraries in this study had Jurkat cell RNA spiked in.

This clonotype was counted many times. J is TRBJ1-6 and V is TRBV7-2; D is ambiguous. The CDR3 is made up of 19 amino acids. The V gene lost 2 bases and the J gene lost 0 bases, with 17 bases spanning the gap. Per germline, CDR1 SGHTA and CDR2 FQGNSA. Here the CDR3 reads CASSLLPFPTSSYNSPLHF. The CDR3 DNA is TGTGCCAGCAGCTTATTACCATTCCCGACCAGCTCCTATAATTCACCCCTCCACTTT.

This clonotype came up a few times. The genes are TRBV28 and TRBJ2-3, with D possibly matching TRBD2 (6 bases). The V and J ends lost 3 bases and 4 bases respectively, with 17 bases between them. The CDR3 is made up of 16 amino acids. CDR1 MDHEN and CDR2 SYDVKM come from the germline V gene. The CDR3 loop reads CASSFPGGKGADTQYF. Here the CDR3 DNA reads TGTGCCAGCAGTTTCCCCGGCGGGAAAGGCGCAGATACGCAGTATTTT.

V is TRBV7-9 and J is TRBJ2-7; weak D call: TRBD1 (5 bases). Per the germline V gene, CDR1 is SEHNR and CDR2 is FQNEAQ (reference sequence). CDR3 length: 13 residues. The V gene lost 8 bases and the J gene lost 0 bases, with 11 bases spanning the gap. In DNA form, the CDR3 reads TGTGCCAGCCAAGACAGTACCTCCTACGAGCAGTACTTC. This sequence encodes CASQDSTSYEQYF.

This clonotype was picked up many times. The chain couples TRBV5-1 to TRBJ2-3; TRBD1 aligns across 7 bases. CDR3 length equals 14 residues. The J segment lost 4 bases and the V segment lost 2 bases, leaving 4 bases of the junction unmatched. Germline V gene lookup returns CDR1 SGHRS and CDR2 YFSETQ. CDR3 nucleotides: TGCGCCAGCAGCTTCTCCCAGGGGGCAGATACGCAGTATTTT. Translating it yields CASSFSQGADTQYF. The full variable domain, with the rest looked up from reference TRBV5-1 and TRBJ2-3, is KAGVTQTPRYLIKTRGQQVTLSCSPISGHRSVSWYQQTPGQGLQFLFEYFSETQRNKGNFPGRFSGRQFSNSRSEMNVSTLELGDSALYLCASSFSQGADTQYFGPGTRLTVL.

The CDR3 DNA reads as TGTGCCGGCATGTCTGGGAGTCGGGTTGAGGGACCAATCTACGAGCAGTACTTC. It yields the protein CAGMSGSRVEGPIYEQYF. The V gene is TRBV5-3, the J gene TRBJ2-7, with D possibly being TRBD1 or TRBD2 (5 bases each). TRBV5-3 is classed as an ORF, of uncertain function. CDR3 length equals 18 residues. V lost 10 bases and J 3 bases, leaving 32 bases between the germline ends.

With respect to this clonotype: This may come from a read error, since a much larger clone is one base off. V and J are TRBV3-1 and TRBJ1-1, with no clear D. V lost 3 bases, J lost 4 bases, and 6 bases lay in between. This CDR3 is built from 12 residues. The germline gives CDR1 LGHDT, CDR2 YNNKEL (reference sequence). The CDR3 region has the DNA TGTGCCAGCAGCCACGGGCTCACTGAAGCTTTCTTT. Its translation is CASSHGLTEAFF.

About this clonotype: A single base separates this from a much larger clone, so it may be a read error. The CDR3, as DNA: TGTGCCAGCAGCTTATTAGGACCAGCGGGACCCCAAGAGACCCAGTACTTC. It is translated as CASSLLGPAGPQETQYF. V usage is TRBV7-2 and J usage is TRBJ2-5; 7 positions match TRBD2. Unmatched junction bases numbered 10, after V lost 2 bases and J lost 1 base. The CDR3 sequence is 17 residues long. Germline V gene data show CDR1 as SGHTA and CDR2 as FQGNSA.

As regards this clonotype: A much bigger clone sits one base away, suggesting this may be a read error. The rearrangement uses TRBV25-1 and TRBJ2-5; 7 bases are a match to TRBD2. Germline CDR1 reads MGHDK; CDR2 reads SYGVNS. The CDR3 covers 13 residues. CDR3 residues: CASSPQREEAQYF. CDR3 coding DNA: TGTGCCAGCAGTCCTCAGCGGGAAGAGGCCCAGTACTTC. The full variable domain, in which reference TRBV25-1 and TRBJ2-5 provide the parts outside the CDR3, is EADIYQTPRYLVIGTGKKITLECSQTMGHDKMYWYQQDPGMELHLIHYSYGVNSTEKGDLSSESTVSRIRTEHFPLTLESARPSHTSQYLCASSPQREEAQYFGPGTRLLVL.